The T cell receptor beta chain under discussion was sequenced for a study of T cells in tuberculosis. This CDR3 is 13 amino acids long. CDR1 and CDR2 (germline): MNHEY, SMNVEV (reference sequence). V trimming: 6 bases; J trimming: 8 bases; junction bases outside the gene matches: 9. Concerning this clone itself: The antigen is unknown.

The assay was immunoSEQ multiplex PCR, and TCRdb's table has in-frame clones only and misses some. There are about 41,000 clones in the sample; 95% occur only once, and 3% to 4% lies in the top ten. General observations from the study: Active tuberculosis TCR-alpha repertoires lay closer to GMM-specific TCRs than IGRA-negative controls, suggesting clonal expansion.

This sequence was found in a donor aged 10 to 29 with latent tuberculosis or without tuberculosis infection. Sequencing input: PBMCs. The chain uses TRBV27 and TRBJ1-1, with 7 bases lining up with TRBD1. The CDR3: CASSLIRTGEAFF. As DNA, the CDR3 is TGTGCCAGCAGCCTTATCCGGACAGGAGAAGCTTTCTTT.